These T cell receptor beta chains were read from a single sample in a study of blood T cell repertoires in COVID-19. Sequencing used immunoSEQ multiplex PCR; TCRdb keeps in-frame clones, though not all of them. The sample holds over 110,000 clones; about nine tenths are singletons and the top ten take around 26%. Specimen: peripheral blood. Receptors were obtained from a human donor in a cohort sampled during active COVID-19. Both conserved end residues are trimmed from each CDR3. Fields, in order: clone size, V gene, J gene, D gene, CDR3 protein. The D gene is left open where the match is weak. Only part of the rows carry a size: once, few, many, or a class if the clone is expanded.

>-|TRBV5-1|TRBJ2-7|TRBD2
ASSGGLAGAAYEQY
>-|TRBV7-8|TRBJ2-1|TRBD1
ASSKTGGGNEQF
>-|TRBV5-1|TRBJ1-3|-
ASSLAGAGNTIY
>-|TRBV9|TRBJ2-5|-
ASSVAQGGGETQY
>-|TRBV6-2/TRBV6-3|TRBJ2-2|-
ASSSPGPTGELF
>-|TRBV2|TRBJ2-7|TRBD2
ASSDGLAAPYEQY
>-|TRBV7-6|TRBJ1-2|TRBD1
ASSLDRGRGYT
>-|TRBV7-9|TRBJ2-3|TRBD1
ASSPGQGRTDTQY
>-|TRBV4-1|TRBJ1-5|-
ASSQDSPGNQPQH
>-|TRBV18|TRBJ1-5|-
ASSPDGINQPQH
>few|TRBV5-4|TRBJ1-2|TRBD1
ASSLWTGHGYT
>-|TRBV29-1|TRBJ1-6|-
SVEETNNSPLH
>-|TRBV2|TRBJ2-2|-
ASSREVTGELF
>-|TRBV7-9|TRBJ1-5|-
ASSSQQGPLDQPQH
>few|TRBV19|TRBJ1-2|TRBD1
ASSMRQGAKTDYGYT
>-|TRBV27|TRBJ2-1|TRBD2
ASSLGSGGSTVRSEQF
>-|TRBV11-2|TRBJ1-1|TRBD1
ASSLVGLGQGSEAF
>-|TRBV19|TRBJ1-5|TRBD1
ASTSGQGRSNQPQH
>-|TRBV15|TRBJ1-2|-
ATSREIDYGYT
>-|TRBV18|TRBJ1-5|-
ASSPGQVNQPQH
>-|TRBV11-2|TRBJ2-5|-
ASSWTRETQY
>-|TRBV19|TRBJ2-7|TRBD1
ASRNFQGDEQY
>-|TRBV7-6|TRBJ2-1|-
ASSLAARSIRVYEQF
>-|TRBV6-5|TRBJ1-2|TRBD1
ASRPTGEGDGYT
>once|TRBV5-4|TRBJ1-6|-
ASSLDTQPLH
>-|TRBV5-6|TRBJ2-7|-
ASSFVPHRIGEQY
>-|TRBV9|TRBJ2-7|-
ASSVTGGNYEQY
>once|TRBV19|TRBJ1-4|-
ASSISSSTGRGLF
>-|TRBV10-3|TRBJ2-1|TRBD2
AISEGAGGPNEQF
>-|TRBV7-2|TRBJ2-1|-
ASSLPHRDDNEQF
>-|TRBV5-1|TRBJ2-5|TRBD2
ASSVTGTRGQETQY
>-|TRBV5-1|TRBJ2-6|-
ASSLAGSGANVLT
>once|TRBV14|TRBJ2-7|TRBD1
ASSQTGARGYEQY
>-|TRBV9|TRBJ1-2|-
ASSPPGVIDYGYT
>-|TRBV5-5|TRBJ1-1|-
ASSLGTNEAF
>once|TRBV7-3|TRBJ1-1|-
ASSSFGGTEAF
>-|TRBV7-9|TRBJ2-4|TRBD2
ASTWGGRENIQY
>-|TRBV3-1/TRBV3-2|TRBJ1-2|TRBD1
ASSSGQGNGYT
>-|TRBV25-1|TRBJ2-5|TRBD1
ASSAHPGTGEETQY
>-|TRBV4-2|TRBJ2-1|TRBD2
ASSQDPSGEVDEQF
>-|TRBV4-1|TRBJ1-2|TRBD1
ASSVKEGANYGYT
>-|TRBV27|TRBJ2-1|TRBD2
ASSSSGTIDYNEQF
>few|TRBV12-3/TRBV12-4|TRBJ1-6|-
ASSQGYSPLH
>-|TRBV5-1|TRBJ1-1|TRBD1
ASSYGTGKAF
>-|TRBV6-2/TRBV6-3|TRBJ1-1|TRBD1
ASSWDSEAF
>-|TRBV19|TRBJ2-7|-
ASSYRDPAYEQY
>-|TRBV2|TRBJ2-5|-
ASSPPPGKETQY
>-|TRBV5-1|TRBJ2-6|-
ASSLEGRALSGANVLT
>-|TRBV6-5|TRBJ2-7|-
ASSYSRGDSFYEQY
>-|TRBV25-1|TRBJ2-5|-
ASSAEETQY
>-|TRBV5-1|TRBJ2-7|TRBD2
ASSTGLAGSYEQY
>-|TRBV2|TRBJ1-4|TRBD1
ASRNSQGAGEKLF
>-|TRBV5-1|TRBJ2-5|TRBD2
ASSLWGGEETQY
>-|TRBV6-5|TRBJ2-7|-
ASNAYPTATYEQY
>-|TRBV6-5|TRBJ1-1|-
ASRRQYLNTEAF
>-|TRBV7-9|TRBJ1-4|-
ASSRTRGTNEKLF
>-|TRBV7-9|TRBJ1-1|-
ASSSGQNTEAF